The 8 T cell receptor beta chains given below trace back to one sample, sequenced in a study of CD8 T cells in ankylosing spondylitis. TCRdb reprocessed the 5' RACE reads via MiXCR and lists one record per CDR3 protein. The table shows about 250,000 distinct CDR3 sequences, with approximately 24% occurring only once. The sample comprised blood, either unsorted or a sorted T cell fraction (not recorded which). The receptors stem from a male donor with ankylosing spondylitis or in good health (not recorded which).

V is TRBV7-2 and J is TRBJ2-7; D might be TRBD2 (5 bases). The germline V gene has CDR1 SGHTA and CDR2 FQGNSA. V was shortened by 6 bases and J by 5 bases, with 8 bases between the two germline ends. The CDR3 length is 11 residues. The DNA of the CDR3 is TGTGCCAGCAGTCTAGCCCACGAGCAGTACTTC. Its translation is CASSLAHEQYF. The full variable domain, its missing parts supplied by reference TRBV7-2 and TRBJ2-7, is GAGVSQSPSNKVTEKGKDVELRCDPISGHTALYWYRQSLGQGLEFLIYFQGNSAPDKSGLPSDRFSAERTGGSVSTLTIQRTQQEDSAVYLCASSLAHEQYFGPGTRLTVT.

The chain carries TRBV29-1 and TRBJ2-7; 9 bases fit TRBD2. Germline V CDR1 and CDR2: SQVTM, ANQGSEA. Trimming took 7 bases from V and 1 from J; bases not matched to a gene: 5. The CDR3 has 13 amino acids. This chain's CDR3 is CSAAGGRSYEQYF. The CDR3 nucleotides read TGCAGCGCTGCGGGGGGGAGGTCCTACGAGCAGTACTTC.

The chain links TRBV20-1 to TRBJ2-7; 10 bases align to TRBD1. The CDR3 loop spans 15 amino acids. Unmatched junction bases numbered 8, after V lost 5 bases and J lost 1 base. Germline V gene data show CDR1 as DFQATT and CDR2 as SNEGSKA (reference sequence). The CDR3 reads CSAGPGTGDSYEQYF. The CDR3 region has the DNA TGCAGTGCTGGGCCCGGGACAGGGGATTCCTACGAGCAGTACTTC.

The gene calls are TRBV18 and TRBJ1-1, with 7 bases aligning to TRBD1. The ends lost 4 bases at V and 1 base at J; junction bases unmatched: 3. Per the germline V gene, CDR1 is KGHSH and CDR2 is LQKENI. CDR3 length: 14 residues. CDR3 in amino acids: CASSLGQKNTEAFF. For the CDR3, the DNA is TGTGCCAGCTCACTGGGACAGAAGAACACTGAAGCTTTCTTT.

The chain uses TRBV7-2 and TRBJ1-2; TRBD1 is a possible D gene (5 bases). V lost 1 base, J lost 3 bases, and 9 bases lay in between. From germline, CDR1 is SGHTA and CDR2 FQGNSA. This CDR3 spans 14 amino acids. This chain's CDR3 is CASSLEGADYGYTF. CDR3 nucleotide sequence: TGTGCCAGCAGCTTAGAAGGGGCCGACTATGGCTACACCTTC. Using reference TRBV7-2 and TRBJ1-2 for the parts outside the CDR3, the full variable domain is GAGVSQSPSNKVTEKGKDVELRCDPISGHTALYWYRQSLGQGLEFLIYFQGNSAPDKSGLPSDRFSAERTGGSVSTLTIQRTQQEDSAVYLCASSLEGADYGYTFGSGTRLTVV.

This clonotype has a handful of counts. The chain couples TRBV29-1 to TRBJ2-3, with D possibly being TRBD1 (5 bases). The germline V gene encodes CDR1 SQVTM and CDR2 ANQGSEA. Trimming removed 4 bases from V and 3 bases from J, with 8 bases in between. This CDR3 has 12 residues. The CDR3 reads CSVGKGTDTQYF. The CDR3 DNA reads as TGCAGCGTTGGAAAGGGGACAGATACGCAGTATTTT.

This sequence joins TRBV5-1 and TRBJ2-7; TRBD1 aligns across 10 bases. The CDR3 has 15 residues. Trimming took 3 bases from V and 1 from J; bases not matched to a gene: 4. The germline gives CDR1 SGHRS, CDR2 YFSETQ. CDR3 region: CASSYPGQGSYEQYF. The CDR3 DNA follows: TGCGCCAGCAGCTATCCGGGACAGGGGTCCTACGAGCAGTACTTC.

The gene calls are TRBV4-1 and TRBJ1-5; 8 bases are shared with TRBD1. The length of the CDR3 is 17 residues. Germline CDR1 reads MGHRA; CDR2 reads YSYEKL. The V and J ends lost 0 bases and 3 bases, in that order; junction bases with no gene match: 7. CDR3 coding DNA: TGCGCCAGCAGCCAAGAATGGGAGGACAGGGTCAATCAGCCCCAGCATTTT. Its protein product is CASSQEWEDRVNQPQHF.